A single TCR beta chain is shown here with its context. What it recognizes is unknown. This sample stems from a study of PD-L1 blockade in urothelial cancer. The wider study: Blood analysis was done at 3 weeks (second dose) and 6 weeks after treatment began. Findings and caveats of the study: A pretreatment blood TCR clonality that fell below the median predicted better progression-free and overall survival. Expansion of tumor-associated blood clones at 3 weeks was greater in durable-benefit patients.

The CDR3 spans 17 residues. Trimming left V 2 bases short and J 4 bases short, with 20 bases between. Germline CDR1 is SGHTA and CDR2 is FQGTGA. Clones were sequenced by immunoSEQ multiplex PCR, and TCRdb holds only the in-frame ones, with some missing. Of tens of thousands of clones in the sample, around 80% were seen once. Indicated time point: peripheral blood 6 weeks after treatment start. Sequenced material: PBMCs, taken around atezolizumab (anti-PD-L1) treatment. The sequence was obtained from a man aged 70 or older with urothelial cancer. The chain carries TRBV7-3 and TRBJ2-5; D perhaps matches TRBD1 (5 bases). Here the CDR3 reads CASSLGISAGWRETQYF. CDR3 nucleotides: TGTGCCAGCAGCTTAGGCATTTCGGCAGGGTGGAGAGAGACCCAGTACTTC. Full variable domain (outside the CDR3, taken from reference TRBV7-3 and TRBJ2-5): GAGVSQTPSNKVTEKGKYVELRCDPISGHTALYWYRQSLGQGPEFLIYFQGTGAADDSGLPNDRFFAVRPEGSVSTLKIQRTERGDSAVYLCASSLGISAGWRETQYFGPGTRLLVL.